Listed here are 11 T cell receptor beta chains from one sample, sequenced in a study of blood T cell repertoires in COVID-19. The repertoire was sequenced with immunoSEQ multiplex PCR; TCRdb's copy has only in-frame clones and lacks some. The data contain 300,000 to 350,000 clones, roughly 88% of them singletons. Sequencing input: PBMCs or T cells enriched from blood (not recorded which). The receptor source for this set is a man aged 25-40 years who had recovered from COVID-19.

The DNA of the CDR3 is TGTGCCATCAACAGGGGCTCCTACGAGCAGTACTTC. Translation: CAINRGSYEQYF. The chain combines TRBV2 with TRBJ2-7; 7 bases line up with TRBD1. V trimming: 10 bases; J trimming: 0 bases; junction bases outside the gene matches: 3. The CDR3 runs 12 residues. Per germline, CDR1 SNHLY and CDR2 FYNNEI.

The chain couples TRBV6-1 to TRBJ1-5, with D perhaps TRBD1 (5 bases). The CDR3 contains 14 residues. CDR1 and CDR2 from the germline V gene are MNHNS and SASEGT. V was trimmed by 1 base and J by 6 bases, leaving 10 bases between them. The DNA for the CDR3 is TGTGCCAGCAGTGAAGGGGGGGGTGGTCAGCCCCAGCATTTT. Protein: CASSEGGGGQPQHF.

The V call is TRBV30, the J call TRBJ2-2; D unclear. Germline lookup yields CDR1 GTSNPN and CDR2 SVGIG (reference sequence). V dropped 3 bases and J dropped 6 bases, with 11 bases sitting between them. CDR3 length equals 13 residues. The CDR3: CAWSRLVSGELFF. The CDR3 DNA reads TGTGCCTGGAGCAGGCTTGTGTCCGGGGAGCTGTTTTTT.

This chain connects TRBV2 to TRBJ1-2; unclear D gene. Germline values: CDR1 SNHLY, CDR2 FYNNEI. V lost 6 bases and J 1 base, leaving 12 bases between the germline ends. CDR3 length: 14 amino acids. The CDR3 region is CASRENSINYGYTF. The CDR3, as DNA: TGTGCCAGCAGGGAGAACTCAATTAACTATGGCTACACCTTC. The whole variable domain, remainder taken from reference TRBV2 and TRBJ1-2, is EPEVTQTPSHQVTQMGQEVILRCVPISNHLYFYWYRQILGQKVEFLVSFYNNEISEKSEIFDDQFSVERPDGSNFTLKIRSTKLEDSAMYFCASRENSINYGYTFGSGTRLTVV.

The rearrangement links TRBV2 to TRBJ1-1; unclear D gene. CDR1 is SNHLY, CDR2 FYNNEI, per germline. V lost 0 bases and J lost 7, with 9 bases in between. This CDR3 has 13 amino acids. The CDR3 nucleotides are TGTGCCAGCAGTGAAGCGCTTCGGTATGAAGCTTTCTTT. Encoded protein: CASSEALRYEAFF.

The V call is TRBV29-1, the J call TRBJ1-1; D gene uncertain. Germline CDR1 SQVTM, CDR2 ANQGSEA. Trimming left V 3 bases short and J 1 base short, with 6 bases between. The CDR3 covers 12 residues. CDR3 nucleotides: TGCAGCGTTGAGAGAGAGAACACTGAAGCTTTCTTT. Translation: CSVERENTEAFF. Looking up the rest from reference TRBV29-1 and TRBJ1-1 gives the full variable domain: SAVISQKPSRDICQRGTSLTIQCQVDSQVTMMFWYRQQPGQSLTLIATANQGSEATYESGFVIDKFPISRPNLTFSTLTVSNMSPEDSSIYLCSVERENTEAFFGQGTRLTVV.

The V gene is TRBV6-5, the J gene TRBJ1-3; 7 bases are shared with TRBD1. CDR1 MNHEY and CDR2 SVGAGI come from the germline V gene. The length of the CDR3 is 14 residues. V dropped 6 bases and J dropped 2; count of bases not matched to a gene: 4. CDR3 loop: CASRYGQAGNTIYF. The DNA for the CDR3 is TGTGCCAGCAGATACGGACAGGCTGGAAACACCATATATTTT.

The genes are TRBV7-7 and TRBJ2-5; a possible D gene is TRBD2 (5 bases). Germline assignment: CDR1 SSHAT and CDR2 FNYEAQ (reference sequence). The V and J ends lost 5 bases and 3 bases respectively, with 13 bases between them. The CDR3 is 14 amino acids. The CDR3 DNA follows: TGTGCCAGCAGCCATGGACGGGGAGAAGAGACCCAGTACTTC. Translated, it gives CASSHGRGEETQYF.

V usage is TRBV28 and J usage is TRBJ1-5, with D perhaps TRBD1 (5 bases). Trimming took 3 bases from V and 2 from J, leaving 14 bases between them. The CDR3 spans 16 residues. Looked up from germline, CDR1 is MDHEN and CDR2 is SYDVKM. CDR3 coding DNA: TGTGCCAGCAGTTTTAGGCAGGGCGCGGGCAATCAGCCCCAGCATTTT. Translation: CASSFRQGAGNQPQHF.

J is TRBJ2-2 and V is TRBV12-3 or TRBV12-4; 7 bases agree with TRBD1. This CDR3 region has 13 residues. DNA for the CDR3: TGTGCTATCAGGGGGAAGAACACCGGGGAGCTGTTTTTT. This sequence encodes CAIRGKNTGELFF.

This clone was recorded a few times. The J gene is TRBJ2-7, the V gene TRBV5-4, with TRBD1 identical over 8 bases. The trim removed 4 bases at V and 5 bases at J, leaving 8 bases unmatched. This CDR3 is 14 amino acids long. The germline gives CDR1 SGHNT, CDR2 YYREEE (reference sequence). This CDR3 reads CASSVRQGAHEQYF. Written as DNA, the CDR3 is TGTGCCAGCAGCGTCAGGCAGGGGGCCCACGAGCAGTACTTC.